A single sample gave rise to the 14 T cell receptor beta chains below, sequenced in a study of blood T cell repertoires in COVID-19. The assay was immunoSEQ multiplex PCR, and TCRdb's table has in-frame clones only and misses some. The table records fewer than 350,000 clones, 85% to 90% of them present only once. What was sequenced was PBMCs or T cells enriched from blood (not recorded which). These receptors were collected from a woman younger than 35 with acute COVID-19.

This CDR3 reads CSVEYYNEQFF. In DNA form, the CDR3 reads TGCAGCGTTGAATACTACAATGAGCAGTTCTTC. This chain uses TRBV29-1 with TRBJ2-1, with D uncertain. CDR3 length: 11 residues. Germline CDR1 reads SQVTM; CDR2 reads ANQGSEA. V lost 2 bases, J lost 3 bases, and 2 bases lay in between.

The genes are TRBV11-2 and TRBJ1-6; perhaps TRBD1 as D (6 bases). The CDR3 runs to 18 residues. Per the germline V gene, CDR1 is SGHAT and CDR2 is FQNNGV. Trimming left V 1 base short and J 7 bases short, with 20 bases between. CDR3 sequence: CASSLGGGQSKRNSPLHF. In DNA, the CDR3 is TGTGCCAGCAGCTTAGGAGGCGGACAGTCGAAAAGGAATTCACCCCTCCACTTT.

The gene calls are TRBV19 and TRBJ1-2; no clear D. Trimming cost V 5 bases and J 3 bases, with 10 bases left between them. This CDR3 contains 13 residues. In germline, CDR1 is LNHDA, CDR2 SQIVND (reference sequence). DNA of the CDR3: TGTGCCAGTAGTGCAACACCCGACTATGGCTACACCTTC. The encoded protein is CASSATPDYGYTF.

This clone was counted between two and nine times. At the DNA level, this CDR3 is encoded by other sequences in the same sample as well. The V call is TRBV10-3, the J call TRBJ1-3, with TRBD1 matching over 9 bases. The CDR3 runs 16 residues. Per germline, CDR1 ENHRY and CDR2 SYGVKD. The junction had 5 bases not matched to a gene; V was cut back by 3 bases and J by 2 bases. Written as DNA, the CDR3 is TGTGCCATCAGTGAACGGGACAGGGAGACTGGAAACACCATATATTTT. Protein sequence: CAISERDRETGNTIYF.

This chain uses TRBV6-5 with TRBJ2-4; 7 nucleotides agree with TRBD1. Germline lookup yields CDR1 MNHEY and CDR2 SVGAGI. CDR3 length: 15 amino acids. The J segment lost 4 bases and the V segment lost 11 bases, leaving 14 bases of the junction unmatched. Here the CDR3 reads CAASTTGTAKNIQYF. Written as DNA, the CDR3 is TGTGCCGCTTCAACCACCGGGACAGCTAAAAACATTCAGTACTTC.

The chain combines TRBV7-8 with TRBJ1-2; tentative D call: TRBD1 (5 bases). CDR1 and CDR2 from the germline V gene are SGHVS and FQNEAQ. Trimming pared 0 bases from V and 1 base from J, leaving 6 bases between. The CDR3 runs to 14 residues. CDR3 sequence reads: CASSLAGLNYGYTF. The CDR3 DNA reads as TGTGCCAGCAGCTTAGCGGGACTTAACTATGGCTACACCTTC.

J is TRBJ2-5 and V is TRBV24-1; D not certain. From germline, CDR1 is KGHDR and CDR2 SFDVKD. The CDR3 is 13 amino acids. V was clipped by 6 bases and J by 1 base, with 8 bases between them. CDR3 in amino acids: CATSTDLQETQYF. CDR3 nucleotide sequence: TGTGCCACCAGTACAGACCTCCAAGAGACCCAGTACTTC.

The gene calls are TRBV6-2 or TRBV6-3 and TRBJ2-2; tentative D call: TRBD2 (6 bases). This CDR3 region has 15 residues. Germline V lookup: CDR1 MNHEY, CDR2 SVGEGT. Between the trimmed V and J ends, which lost 5 bases and 3 bases, there was a span of 13 bases. CDR3 in DNA: TGTGCCAGCAGTCATAGCGAGCGGGACACCGGGGAGCTGTTTTTT. Translation gives CASSHSERDTGELFF.

CDR3 coding DNA: TGTGCCAGCAGCAATGACAGGGGGCAACCTAATGAAAAACTGTTTTTT. Translation: CASSNDRGQPNEKLFF. The V call is TRBV7-9, the J call TRBJ1-4; 10 nucleotides match TRBD1. The CDR3 has 16 amino acids. After removal of 5 bases from V and 3 bases from J, the junction contained 6 bases not matched to a gene. Germline CDR1 reads SEHNR; CDR2 reads FQNEAQ (reference sequence). The full variable domain, in which reference TRBV7-9 and TRBJ1-4 provide the parts outside the CDR3, is DTGVSQNPRHKITKRGQNVTFRCDPISEHNRLYWYRQTLGQGPEFLTYFQNEAQLEKSRLLSDRFSAERPKGSFSTLEIQRTEQGDSAMYLCASSNDRGQPNEKLFFGSGTQLSVL.

The chain combines TRBV30 with TRBJ1-5, with D perhaps matching TRBD1 (6 bases). This CDR3 region has 13 residues. Trimming removed 4 bases from V and 7 bases from J, with 14 bases in between. Germline V CDR1 and CDR2: GTSNPN, SVGIG (reference sequence). The CDR3 region is CAWTRGSNQPQHF. CDR3 sequence (DNA): TGTGCCTGGACAAGGGGGTCCAACCAGCCCCAGCATTTT.

V usage is TRBV19 and J usage is TRBJ1-5; D unresolved. Trimming took 6 bases from V and 2 from J, leaving 11 bases between them. The germline CDR1 and CDR2 sequences are LNHDA and SQIVND (reference sequence). This CDR3 region has 14 residues. In nucleotides, the CDR3 is TGTGCCAGTAGGGGCCCGGTCGGCAATCAGCCCCAGCATTTT. Its translation: CASRGPVGNQPQHF.

The chain joins TRBV11-3 to TRBJ2-2, with a possible D match to TRBD2 (5 bases). The CDR3 consists of 16 residues. V shed 0 bases and J shed 4 bases, with 12 bases lying between them. Germline V gene lookup returns CDR1 SGHNT and CDR2 YENEEA. CDR3 DNA: TGTGCCAGCAGCTTAGATTACCCGGCGGGCACCGGGGAGCTGTTTTTT. It codes for CASSLDYPAGTGELFF.

The chain has TRBV7-2 and TRBJ1-2; D may be TRBD1 (6 bases). The CDR3 spans 17 residues. The germline gives CDR1 SGHTA, CDR2 FQGNSA. V dropped 1 base and J dropped 0 bases, with 15 bases sitting between them. This CDR3 is CASSLVGTSQANYGYTF. CDR3 nucleotides: TGTGCCAGCAGCTTAGTAGGGACATCCCAGGCTAACTATGGCTACACCTTC.

This clone is a singleton in its sample. This chain links TRBV30 with TRBJ1-4; the D gene is possibly TRBD1 (6 bases). V shed 3 bases and J shed 4 bases, with 9 bases lying between them. Germline CDR1 and CDR2: GTSNPN and SVGIG (reference sequence). The CDR3 runs 13 residues. CDR3 sequence (DNA): TGTGCCTGGAGCCTGGGACATAATGAAAAACTGTTTTTT. Its protein product is CAWSLGHNEKLFF. Looking up the rest from reference TRBV30 and TRBJ1-4 gives the full variable domain: SQTIHQWPATLVQPVGSPLSLECTVEGTSNPNLYWYRQAAGRGLQLLFYSVGIGQISSEVPQNLSASRPQDRQFILSSKKLLLSDSGFYLCAWSLGHNEKLFFGSGTQLSVL.